Included here is one TCR beta chain sequence, with context. The antigen is unknown. The CDR3 runs 16 residues. CDR1 is SGHRS, CDR2 YFSETQ, per germline. The germline V and J ends were trimmed by 4 bases and 1 base, with 16 bases remaining between them. The sample belongs to a study of T-cell reconstitution after alpha-beta-depleted transplantation in children. General study points: The main origin of T-cell counts and diversity one year after transplant was newly produced T cells. The origin of alpha-beta T cells about two months after transplant was reportedly several hundred expanded graft clones.

Unique molecular identifiers were incorporated when the TCRbeta library was constructed. TCRdb re-called the PCR reads through MiXCR, storing one row per CDR3 protein. The table lists under 400,000 distinct CDR3 sequences, 23% of them singletons. V gene TRBV5-1 combines with J gene TRBJ2-3, with a tentative D call TRBD1 (6 bases). The sequence came from a male patient between 5 and 17 years old who had a stem cell transplant for acute lymphoblastic leukemia, so the T cells may come from the graft donor. The specimen comprised PBMCs, mostly from graft donor cells, sampled 180 days after TCRalphabeta/CD19-depleted stem cell transplant. The CDR3 spells CASSVRFRGRTDTQYF. As DNA, the CDR3 is TGCGCCAGCAGCGTTAGATTCAGGGGACGCACAGATACGCAGTATTTT.